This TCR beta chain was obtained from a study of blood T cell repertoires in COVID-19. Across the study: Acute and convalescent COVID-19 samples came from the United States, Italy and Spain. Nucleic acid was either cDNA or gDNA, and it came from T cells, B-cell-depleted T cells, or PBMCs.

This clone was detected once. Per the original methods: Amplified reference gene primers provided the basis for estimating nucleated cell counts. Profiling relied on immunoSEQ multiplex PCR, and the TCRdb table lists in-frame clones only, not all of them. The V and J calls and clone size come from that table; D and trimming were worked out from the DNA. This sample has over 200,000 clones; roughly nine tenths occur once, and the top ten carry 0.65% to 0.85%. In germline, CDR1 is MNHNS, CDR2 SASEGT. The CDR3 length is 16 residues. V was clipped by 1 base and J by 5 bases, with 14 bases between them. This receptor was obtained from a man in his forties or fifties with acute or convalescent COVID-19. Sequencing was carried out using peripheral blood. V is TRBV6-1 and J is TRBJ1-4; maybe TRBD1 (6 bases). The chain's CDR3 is CASSEGRGGLNEKLFF. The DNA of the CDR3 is TGTGCCAGCAGTGAAGGGCGGGGGGGCTTGAATGAAAAACTGTTTTTT.